The clone carrying this TCR beta chain was recorded a few times. These data come from a study of OX40 agonist ivuxolimab in advanced cancers. Trimming shortened V by 0 bases and J by 8 bases, and 10 bases separated the two germline ends. Germline-derived CDR1 and CDR2 are SEHNR and FQNEAQ (reference sequence). The CDR3 is 13 amino acids. Sequencing used immunoSEQ multiplex PCR; TCRdb keeps in-frame clones, though not all of them. The table has roughly 70,000 clones, 86% seen once. This TCR was recovered from an adult with an advanced solid tumor such as melanoma, head and neck, liver or kidney cancer. This material consisted of CD4+ or CD8+ T cells sorted from blood, taken in a trial of the OX40 agonist ivuxolimab. The gene calls are TRBV7-9 and TRBJ1-2; D is undetermined. The chain's CDR3 is CASSLANSLGYTF. Here the CDR3 DNA reads TGTGCCAGCAGCTTAGCGAACAGCTTGGGCTACACCTTC. The full variable domain, its missing parts supplied by reference TRBV7-9 and TRBJ1-2, is DTGVSQNPRHKITKRGQNVTFRCDPISEHNRLYWYRQTLGQGPEFLTYFQNEAQLEKSRLLSDRFSAERPKGSFSTLEIQRTEQGDSAMYLCASSLANSLGYTFGSGTRLTVV.